Below, 21 T cell receptor beta chains from the same sample are listed, as sequenced in a study of OX40 agonist ivuxolimab in advanced cancers. Some clones are missing from TCRdb's copy, which holds only in-frame ones; the method was immunoSEQ multiplex PCR. The sample has approximately 82,000 clones; over 75% are singletons. Sequenced material: CD4+ or CD8+ T cells sorted from blood, taken in a trial of the OX40 agonist ivuxolimab. These receptors all come from an adult with an advanced solid tumor such as melanoma, head and neck, liver or kidney cancer.

The chain is built from TRBV4-2 and TRBJ2-1, with D tentatively TRBD1 (6 bases). Germline assignment: CDR1 LGHNA and CDR2 YNFKEQ. Trimming cost V 0 bases and J 7 bases, with 13 bases left between them. This CDR3 has 15 residues. DNA of the CDR3: TGTGCCAGCAGCCAAGACCCGACAGGATCTAATGAGCAGTTCTTC. Translated: CASSQDPTGSNEQFF.

V usage is TRBV15 and J usage is TRBJ1-4, with TRBD1 matching 7 bases. Germline values: CDR1 LNHNV, CDR2 YYDKDF (reference sequence). The CDR3 has 15 amino acids. The ends lost 0 bases at V and 8 bases at J; junction bases unmatched: 6. Here the CDR3 reads CATSRDRQGGEKLFF. The CDR3 DNA reads as TGTGCCACCAGCAGAGATAGACAGGGAGGGGAAAAACTGTTTTTT.

The chain uses TRBV11-3 and TRBJ2-7; D uncertain. The CDR3 length is 14 residues. Trimming cost V 5 bases and J 6 bases, with 17 bases left between them. CDR1 and CDR2 (germline): SGHNT, YENEEA. The CDR3 here is CASSPLLQGSEQYF. DNA for the CDR3: TGTGCCAGCAGCCCGCTCCTCCAAGGTAGCGAGCAGTACTTC. Together with reference TRBV11-3 and TRBJ2-7, the CDR3 gives the full variable domain: EAGVVQSPRYKIIEKKQPVAFWCNPISGHNTLYWYLQNLGQGPELLIRYENEEAVDDSQLPKDRFSAERLKGVDSTLKIQPAELGDSAVYLCASSPLLQGSEQYFGPGTRLTVT.

Points on this clone: Its ends do not fully match the called genes, so a read error is possible. The chain is built from TRBV7-2 and TRBJ2-5; D call uncertain. CDR1 is SGHTA, CDR2 FQGNSA, per germline. The CDR3 totals 12 residues. CDR3 in amino acids: CASSLGRAHYDF. The CDR3 DNA reads TGTGCCAGCAGCTTAGGACGAGCCCACTATGACTTC.

This chain joins TRBV29-1 and TRBJ2-7; 8 positions match TRBD2. The CDR3 is 14 residues long. The V segment lost 6 bases and the J segment 0 bases; nucleotides outside the gene matches: 7. Germline CDR1 reads SQVTM; CDR2 reads ANQGSEA. The CDR3 bases are TGCAGCGTGAAGACTAGCGAGCCCTCCTACGAGCAGTACTTC. This encodes CSVKTSEPSYEQYF.

The chain uses TRBV5-1 and TRBJ2-5, with a possible D match to TRBD1 (6 bases). Trimming took 1 base from V and 1 from J, leaving 11 bases between them. Germline V gene lookup returns CDR1 SGHRS and CDR2 YFSETQ. The CDR3 covers 15 residues. DNA of the CDR3: TGCGCCAGCAGCTTGCCCACAGGGCGCCAAGAGACCCAGTACTTC. Residues: CASSLPTGRQETQYF.

Here the CDR3 DNA reads TGTGCCATCAGTGAGTCTTTGACATTCTCCTACGAGCAGTACTTC. Protein sequence: CAISESLTFSYEQYF. This sequence joins TRBV10-3 and TRBJ2-7; D not resolved. CDR1 ENHRY and CDR2 SYGVKD come from the germline V gene. The CDR3 spans 15 residues. The V gene lost 0 bases and the J gene lost 0 bases, with 9 bases spanning the gap.

The chain has TRBV10-2 and TRBJ2-7, with D unclear. Trimming left V 8 bases short and J 0 bases short, with 14 bases between. There are 14 residues in the CDR3. Per germline, CDR1 WSHSY and CDR2 SAAADI. CDR3 amino acids: CASGQTVSSYEQYF. Here the CDR3 DNA reads TGCGCCAGCGGGCAGACGGTGAGCTCCTACGAGCAGTACTTC.

The V and J genes are TRBV5-6 and TRBJ2-6; a possible D gene is TRBD2 (5 bases). The CDR3 sequence is 16 residues long. Trimming took off 4 bases at V and 2 bases at J, with 13 bases between the two ends. Germline lookup yields CDR1 SGHDT and CDR2 YYEEEE. CDR3 sequence: CASSRRLETGANVLTF. DNA for the CDR3: TGTGCCAGCAGCCGGAGGTTAGAAACTGGGGCCAACGTCCTGACTTTC.

The genes are TRBV21-1 and TRBJ2-7; TRBD1 reflects the table's D call only, with no check against the DNA. TRBV21-1 is a pseudogene locus. This CDR3 spans 14 amino acids. CDR3 nucleotides: TGTGCCAGCAGCAGCGGGACAGGGTCCTACGAGCAGTACTTC. It translates to CASSSGTGSYEQYF.

This clone was counted between two and nine times. The chain uses TRBV5-1 and TRBJ2-1; 9 nucleotides align to TRBD1. Trimming at V came to 3 bases and at J to 9 bases, leaving 10 bases not matched to a gene. Looked up from germline, CDR1 is SGHRS and CDR2 is YFSETQ. This CDR3 spans 15 amino acids. Here the CDR3 reads CASSSRGQGDGEQFF. The CDR3 nucleotides read TGCGCCAGCAGCTCGCGGGGACAGGGTGACGGTGAGCAGTTCTTC.

This chain uses TRBV6-6 with TRBJ1-4, with 7 bases matching TRBD1. Germline-derived CDR1 and CDR2 are MNHNY and SVGAGI (reference sequence). This CDR3 contains 15 residues. V dropped 6 bases and J dropped 7; count of bases not matched to a gene: 11. CDR3 bases: TGTGCCAGCAGACCAAATACAGGGGCTGGTGAAAAACTGTTTTTT. Its protein product is CASRPNTGAGEKLFF.

This chain links TRBV7-9 with TRBJ2-4, with D uncertain. This CDR3 spans 14 amino acids. V was clipped by 1 base and J by 0 bases, with 4 bases between them. CDR1 and CDR2 from the germline V gene are SEHNR and FQNEAQ (reference sequence). This CDR3 reads CASSLDGAKNIQYF. In DNA form, the CDR3 reads TGTGCCAGCAGCTTAGATGGAGCCAAAAACATTCAGTACTTC. The full variable domain, completed using reference TRBV7-9 and TRBJ2-4, is DTGVSQNPRHKITKRGQNVTFRCDPISEHNRLYWYRQTLGQGPEFLTYFQNEAQLEKSRLLSDRFSAERPKGSFSTLEIQRTEQGDSAMYLCASSLDGAKNIQYFGAGTRLSVL.

J is TRBJ2-5 and V is TRBV20-1, with D unresolved. Germline V gene data show CDR1 as DFQATT and CDR2 as SNEGSKA (reference sequence). The CDR3 loop spans 10 amino acids. Between the trimmed V and J ends, which lost 8 bases and 3 bases, there was a span of 7 bases. Here the CDR3 DNA reads TGCAGTACCAAAAAAGAGACCCAGTACTTC. Translation gives CSTKKETQYF.

This chain links TRBV5-1 with TRBJ2-7, with a possible D match to TRBD1 (6 bases). The CDR3 spans 14 residues. CDR1 is SGHRS, CDR2 YFSETQ, per germline. The V and J ends lost 4 bases and 2 bases respectively, with 13 bases between them. The CDR3 loop is CASSPGRQAYEQYF. Written as DNA, the CDR3 is TGCGCCAGCAGCCCCGGCCGACAGGCCTACGAGCAGTACTTC.

This rearrangement joins TRBV28 to TRBJ2-1; TRBD2 is a possible D gene (5 bases). Trimming shortened V by 6 bases and J by 6 bases, and 12 bases separated the two germline ends. Germline values: CDR1 MDHEN, CDR2 SYDVKM. The CDR3 contains 13 residues. The CDR3 DNA is TGTGCCAGCAGACCTCATCGGGGCAATGAGCAGTTCTTC. The encoded protein is CASRPHRGNEQFF. The full variable domain, completed using reference TRBV28 and TRBJ2-1, is DVKVTQSSRYLVKRTGEKVFLECVQDMDHENMFWYRQDPGLGLRLIYFSYDVKMKEKGDIPEGYSVSREKKERFSLILESASTNQTSMYLCASRPHRGNEQFFGPGTRLTVL.

This chain uses TRBV28 with TRBJ2-7, with D perhaps matching TRBD2 (5 bases). Germline assignment: CDR1 MDHEN and CDR2 SYDVKM. V lost 6 bases and J lost 0, with 18 bases in between. The CDR3 is made up of 16 amino acids. The CDR3, as DNA: TGTGCCAGCAGGGGATCTTTGGCGGGCCCCTCCTACGAGCAGTACTTC. Its protein is CASRGSLAGPSYEQYF.

V and J are TRBV5-1 and TRBJ2-4; the D gene is possibly TRBD2 (5 bases). From germline, CDR1 is SGHRS and CDR2 YFSETQ. Trimming took 1 base from V and 5 from J, leaving 10 bases between them. This CDR3 has 14 residues. The CDR3 sequence is CASSLPGIQNIQYF. In DNA, the CDR3 is TGCGCCAGCAGCTTGCCGGGGATTCAAAACATTCAGTACTTC.

This chain joins TRBV7-3 and TRBJ2-5, with TRBD2 matching over 8 bases. V shed 6 bases and J 4 bases; nucleotides not matched to a gene: 10. This CDR3 is 15 amino acids long. Germline lookup yields CDR1 SGHTA and CDR2 FQGTGA. The CDR3 loop reads CASSQDPGRGETQYF. As DNA, the CDR3 is TGTGCCAGCAGTCAAGACCCCGGGAGGGGAGAGACCCAGTACTTC.

The chain joins TRBV28 to TRBJ2-7; TRBD1 matches at 9 bases. This CDR3 is built from 13 residues. CDR1 is MDHEN and CDR2 is SYDVKM in the germline V gene. The junction had 14 bases not matched to a gene; V was cut back by 8 bases and J by 12 bases. The CDR3 region has the DNA TGTGCCAGCGTTTCCGAGGGACAGGGTGGGCGGTACTTC. Protein sequence: CASVSEGQGGRYF.

This clone occurred once. Other nucleotide sequences from this sample produce the same CDR3. This chain joins TRBV5-1 and TRBJ1-1; TRBD1 might be the D (6 bases). This CDR3 contains 14 residues. Trimming stripped 5 bases from V and 0 bases from J, with 11 bases between. Germline V gene sequence: CDR1 SGHRS, CDR2 YFSETQ. The CDR3 nucleotides read TGCGCCAGCAGTTTGACAGGAATGAACACTGAAGCTTTCTTT. Residues: CASSLTGMNTEAFF.